The 6 T cell receptor beta chains presented below share a single source sample, sequenced in a study of human T cells and chemical hapten exposure. Time point specified: pre-sensitization, week 0. This sample's treatment: therapeutic diphenylcyclopropenone sensitization with weekly scalp DPC. Unfractionated whole blood yielded the extracted total RNA. MiXCR, applied by TCRdb to the RACE reads, yields one record per CDR3 protein. Counted here are approximately 50,000 distinct CDR3 sequences, roughly a tenth occurring once; the ten biggest clones make up roughly 10%. The input for sequencing was whole blood, taken in connection with sensitization to the hapten diphenylcyclopropenone (DPC). The receptors were sampled from a woman aged 25 to 45 with alopecia areata. Some clones in this sample may be carry-over from other donors' samples.

The chain recombines TRBV24-1 with TRBJ2-6; D gene ambiguous. Trimming took 4 bases from V and 0 from J, leaving 18 bases between them. CDR3 length: 19 residues. Germline CDR1 KGHDR, CDR2 SFDVKD. This CDR3 is CATSDPGDSQNSGANVLTF. In DNA, the CDR3 is TGTGCCACCAGTGACCCTGGGGATTCACAGAACTCTGGGGCCAACGTCCTGACTTTC.

The table lists this clonotype with a few counts. The chain has TRBV3-1 and TRBJ2-7, with D hard to call. CDR1 and CDR2 (germline): LGHDT, YNNKEL (reference sequence). V lost 4 bases and J 3 bases, leaving 13 bases between the germline ends. There are 14 residues in the CDR3. The CDR3: CASSLTNRYYEQYF. The DNA for the CDR3 is TGTGCCAGCAGCCTGACAAACCGTTACTACGAGCAGTACTTC.

The chain employs TRBV20-1 and TRBJ1-3; TRBD1 agrees at 8 bases. The CDR3 loop spans 13 amino acids. The germline V gene encodes CDR1 DFQATT and CDR2 SNEGSKA (reference sequence). Trimming at V came to 2 bases and at J to 6 bases, leaving 3 bases not matched to a gene. CDR3: CSARTGGENTIYF. Written as DNA, the CDR3 is TGCAGTGCTAGAACAGGGGGAGAAAACACCATATATTTT.

Worth noting for this clonotype: One end of the junction is discordant with germline, which a read error may explain. The chain employs TRBV7-2 and TRBJ2-6, with D maybe TRBD1 (5 bases). This CDR3 comprises 17 residues. Germline CDR1 reads SGHTA; CDR2 reads FQGNSA. CDR3 DNA: TGTGCCAGCAGCTTAACACAGATGATCTCTGGGGCCAACGTCTTGACTTTC. Translated: CASSLTQMISGANVLTF.

This clonotype was seen a handful of times. V and J are TRBV12-3 or TRBV12-4 and TRBJ2-1; weak D call: TRBD1 (7 bases). V dropped 7 bases and J dropped 0 bases, with 10 bases sitting between them. CDR3 length equals 14 residues. The CDR3 DNA reads TGTGCCAGCACTCAGGGGGGCTCCTACAATGAGCAGTTCTTC. Translated: CASTQGGSYNEQFF.

The chain couples TRBV12-5 to TRBJ2-5; the D gene is possibly TRBD2 (5 bases). The germline CDR1 and CDR2 sequences are LGHNT and FRNRAP. The CDR3 consists of 13 residues. V lost 7 bases, J lost 5 bases, and 14 bases lay in between. The CDR3 here is CASALAGRETQYF. The CDR3 DNA sequence: TGTGCTAGTGCTCTCGCGGGCAGGGAGACCCAGTACTTC.